These 18 T cell receptor beta chains were sequenced from one sample in a study of T cells in tumors after PD-1 blockade. Sequencing used immunoSEQ multiplex PCR; TCRdb keeps in-frame clones, though not all of them. The repertoire consists of 30,000 to 40,000 clones, with around 80% occurring once and the leading ten covering 30% to 40%. Here the sequenced sample was PBMCs, taken before anti-PD-1 treatment. The receptor source for this set is a human donor with basal cell carcinoma.

V is TRBV5-5 and J is TRBJ1-6; the D is unclear. The CDR3 spans 14 residues. The V gene's germline CDR1 is SGHKS and CDR2 YYEKEE (reference sequence). Trimming shortened V by 2 bases and J by 5 bases, and 8 bases separated the two germline ends. The CDR3 sequence: CASSFGLDNSPLHF. The DNA for the CDR3 is TGTGCCAGCAGCTTCGGTTTGGATAATTCACCCCTCCACTTT.

The chain employs TRBV28 and TRBJ1-2; D is unclear. The V gene lost 5 bases and the J gene lost 5 bases, with 15 bases spanning the gap. Germline V gene lookup returns CDR1 MDHEN and CDR2 SYDVKM. This CDR3 has 14 amino acids. The CDR3 reads CASSPPGGIYGYTF. The CDR3 bases are TGTGCCAGCAGTCCCCCCGGCGGGATTTATGGCTACACCTTC.

J is TRBJ1-2 and V is TRBV11-3; the D gene is possibly TRBD1 (6 bases). The CDR3 covers 14 residues. CDR1 and CDR2 from the germline V gene are SGHNT and YENEEA. V was pared by 2 bases and J by 8 bases, with 15 bases between. Written as DNA, the CDR3 is TGTGCCAGCAGCTTAAGGGGGGCAGCCCTGGGCTACACCTTC. Protein: CASSLRGAALGYTF.

The chain uses TRBV2 and TRBJ2-2; no clear D gene. The CDR3 has 12 residues. V was shortened by 4 bases and J by 7 bases, with 7 bases between the two germline ends. The germline gives CDR1 SNHLY, CDR2 FYNNEI. The CDR3 nucleotides are TGTGCCAGCAGTGGAACAATCGGGGAGCTGTTTTTT. This gives the protein CASSGTIGELFF.

The chain employs TRBV5-5 and TRBJ1-1; D unclear. The germline gives CDR1 SGHKS, CDR2 YYEKEE (reference sequence). This CDR3 comprises 14 residues. Between the trimmed V and J ends, which lost 4 bases and 4 bases, there was a span of 14 bases. The CDR3 bases are TGTGCCAGCAGCCGGGTGAGCTCGGGCACTGAAGCTTTCTTT. Encoded protein: CASSRVSSGTEAFF.

This clone has only a few counts. The chain joins TRBV18 to TRBJ2-6; D perhaps matches TRBD1 (6 bases). Per the germline V gene, CDR1 is KGHSH and CDR2 is LQKENI. V lost 2 bases and J lost 2, with 10 bases in between. The CDR3 length is 16 residues. The chain's CDR3 is CASSPWGPPGANVLTF. In DNA, the CDR3 is TGTGCCAGCTCACCATGGGGGCCCCCTGGGGCCAACGTCCTGACTTTC.

This sequence joins TRBV5-1 and TRBJ1-2, with TRBD1 identical over 8 bases. This CDR3 contains 13 residues. V lost 7 bases, J lost 7 bases, and 9 bases stayed unmatched. In germline, CDR1 is SGHRS, CDR2 YFSETQ. CDR3 sequence (DNA): TGCGCCAGCGGAGACGGACAGGGACTTGGCTACACCTTC. It encodes CASGDGQGLGYTF. Complete variable domain (other parts from reference TRBV5-1 and TRBJ1-2): KAGVTQTPRYLIKTRGQQVTLSCSPISGHRSVSWYQQTPGQGLQFLFEYFSETQRNKGNFPGRFSGRQFSNSRSEMNVSTLELGDSALYLCASGDGQGLGYTFGSGTRLTVV.

The chain joins TRBV23-1 to TRBJ1-2; D is unclear. TRBV23-1 is an ORF, with its function uncertain. Trimming removed 3 bases at V and 8 bases at J, with 10 bases between. CDR3 length: 12 amino acids. The CDR3 DNA is TGCGCCAGCAGTCATGGCAGGACCGGCTACACCTTC. Protein: CASSHGRTGYTF.

This clone is classed as medium-sized. The rearrangement links TRBV7-9 to TRBJ2-2; D could derive from TRBD1 or TRBD2 (5 bases each). This CDR3 has 15 amino acids. The V and J ends lost 5 bases and 0 bases respectively, with 10 bases between them. Germline lookup yields CDR1 SEHNR and CDR2 FQNEAQ (reference sequence). For the CDR3, the DNA is TGTGCCAGCAGCCGAGGGGCATCGAACACCGGGGAGCTGTTTTTT. This sequence encodes CASSRGASNTGELFF. The whole variable domain, remainder taken from reference TRBV7-9 and TRBJ2-2, is DTGVSQNPRHKITKRGQNVTFRCDPISEHNRLYWYRQTLGQGPEFLTYFQNEAQLEKSRLLSDRFSAERPKGSFSTLEIQRTEQGDSAMYLCASSRGASNTGELFFGEGSRLTVL.

The rearrangement links TRBV28 to TRBJ2-3; 11 bases fit TRBD2. The CDR3 covers 15 residues. V trimming: 6 bases; J trimming: 2 bases; junction bases outside the gene matches: 4. Germline assignment: CDR1 MDHEN and CDR2 SYDVKM. CDR3 sequence reads: CASRVAGGVTDTQYF. Here the CDR3 DNA reads TGTGCCAGCAGGGTAGCGGGAGGGGTCACAGATACGCAGTATTTT.

The CDR3 DNA sequence: TGTGCCAGCAGCCATAATATGGGACAGCAGCCTAAAGGGTCCTCCTACGAGCAGTACTTC. As protein: CASSHNMGQQPKGSSYEQYF. The genes are TRBV6-4 and TRBJ2-7; 7 positions agree with TRBD1. CDR1 is MRHNA and CDR2 is SNTAGT in the germline V gene. The length of the CDR3 is 20 residues. With 6 bases clipped from V and 0 bases from J, the junction kept 23 bases outside the gene matches.

V gene TRBV14 combines with J gene TRBJ1-5, with a tentative D call TRBD1 (5 bases). Trimming left V 1 base short and J 3 bases short, with 7 bases between. The CDR3 spans 14 residues. From germline, CDR1 is SGHDN and CDR2 FVKESK. DNA for the CDR3: TGTGCCAGCAGCCAAGCAGGGACCAATCAGCCCCAGCATTTT. It yields the protein CASSQAGTNQPQHF.

In its sample, this clone was seen a few times. The V gene is TRBV6-5, the J gene TRBJ1-5; D is possibly TRBD1 (6 bases). The CDR3 runs to 15 residues. CDR1 MNHEY and CDR2 SVGAGI come from the germline V gene. The V end was cut by 2 bases, the J end by 4 bases, with 12 bases between. In nucleotides, the CDR3 is TGTGCCAGCAGTTACCACGGGGGCGGGAATCAGCCCCAGCATTTT. Its translation is CASSYHGGGNQPQHF.

This chain joins TRBV7-2 and TRBJ2-3, with 7 bases that match TRBD1. V shed 3 bases, J shed 3 bases, and the junction held 3 bases outside the gene matches. The germline CDR1 and CDR2 sequences are SGHTA and FQGNSA. The CDR3 extends over 14 amino acids. CDR3 residues: CASSFYRGTDTQYF. The CDR3 coding sequence is TGTGCCAGCAGCTTCTACAGGGGAACAGATACGCAGTATTTT.

The V gene is TRBV7-2, the J gene TRBJ2-7; TRBD1 might be the D (5 bases). This CDR3 has 14 amino acids. Per the germline V gene, CDR1 is SGHTA and CDR2 is FQGNSA. Trimming shortened V by 1 base and J by 2 bases, and 9 bases separated the two germline ends. The CDR3 reads CASSLEGVTYEQYF. DNA of the CDR3: TGTGCCAGCAGCTTAGAAGGGGTAACCTACGAGCAGTACTTC.

This clone is termed medium-sized. The rearrangement uses TRBV5-6 and TRBJ2-5; D might be TRBD1 or TRBD2, each matching 5 bases. The CDR3 is 16 amino acids. CDR1 SGHDT and CDR2 YYEEEE come from the germline V gene. The V end lost 4 bases, the J end lost 2 bases, and 18 bases lay between the germline ends. CDR3 nucleotides: TGTGCCAGCAGCCCGCGAGGGGATACTTGGCAAGAGACCCAGTACTTC. It yields the protein CASSPRGDTWQETQYF.

This clone was counted a single time. The J gene is TRBJ2-3, the V gene TRBV30, with TRBD2 matching 10 bases. Germline loops: CDR1 GTSNPN, CDR2 SVGIG (reference sequence). This CDR3 contains 15 residues. After removal of 2 bases from V and 4 bases from J, the junction contained 6 bases not matched to a gene. CDR3 DNA: TGTGCCTGGAGTCTAGCGGGAGATCTGGCAGATACGCAGTATTTT. It is translated as CAWSLAGDLADTQYF.

V gene TRBV7-2 combines with J gene TRBJ1-4; the D is unclear. This CDR3 region has 16 residues. The germline CDR1 and CDR2 sequences are SGHTA and FQGNSA. V was cut by 0 bases and J by 0 bases, with 8 bases left in between. The CDR3 DNA is TGTGCCAGCAGCTTAGCCAGGATAGCAACTAATGAAAAACTGTTTTTT. It translates to CASSLARIATNEKLFF.